This entry lists 13 T cell receptor beta chains sequenced from one sample in a study of cytomegalovirus exposure and HLA in healthy donors. The table came from immunoSEQ multiplex PCR; TCRdb's copy has only in-frame clones and leaves some out. The sample lists some 320,000 clones, approximately 90% occurring once. The sequenced sample was PBMCs. Source of these receptors: a woman in her thirties in good health and CMV-seropositive.

This rearrangement joins TRBV7-9 to TRBJ2-3; TRBD1 aligns across 9 bases. The CDR3 length is 13 residues. Germline assignment: CDR1 SEHNR and CDR2 FQNEAQ (reference sequence). With V trimmed by 6 bases and J by 6 bases, 4 bases remained unmatched. The CDR3 DNA reads as TGTGCCAGCAGAAAAGACAGGGGGGATACGCAGTATTTT. This encodes CASRKDRGDTQYF. The variable domain in full, with the rest retrieved from reference TRBV7-9 and TRBJ2-3, is DTGVSQNPRHKITKRGQNVTFRCDPISEHNRLYWYRQTLGQGPEFLTYFQNEAQLEKSRLLSDRFSAERPKGSFSTLEIQRTEQGDSAMYLCASRKDRGDTQYFGPGTRLTVL.

The chain employs TRBV5-1 and TRBJ1-1; D uncertain. V was shortened by 0 bases and J by 1 base, with 7 bases between the two germline ends. The CDR3 spans 14 residues. From germline, CDR1 is SGHRS and CDR2 YFSETQ. CDR3 in DNA: TGCGCCAGCAGCTTGGAGTACTCGAACACTGAAGCTTTCTTT. This translates into CASSLEYSNTEAFF.

The chain has TRBV12-5 and TRBJ1-1; D may be TRBD1 (6 bases). The CDR3 totals 11 residues. Germline assignment: CDR1 LGHNT and CDR2 FRNRAP. V shed 3 bases and J shed 8 bases, with 7 bases lying between them. CDR3 nucleotides: TGTGCTAGTGGTTTAGGGGGGGAAGCTTTCTTT. Its translation is CASGLGGEAFF.

This clone has only a few counts. This chain joins TRBV30 and TRBJ2-5, with D unresolved. CDR3 length equals 14 residues. The germline V gene has CDR1 GTSNPN and CDR2 SVGIG (reference sequence). Trimming removed 5 bases from V and 9 bases from J, with 22 bases in between. This chain's CDR3 is CAWRGPLSERAQYF. The CDR3 DNA follows: TGTGCCTGGCGAGGACCCCTTTCGGAGCGTGCCCAGTACTTC.

The rearrangement links TRBV5-1 to TRBJ1-1; D uncertain. The V gene lost 4 bases and the J gene lost 0 bases, with 4 bases spanning the gap. CDR1 SGHRS and CDR2 YFSETQ come from the germline V gene. This CDR3 has 12 amino acids. The CDR3 reads CASSHLNTEAFF. The DNA of the CDR3 is TGCGCCAGCAGCCATCTGAACACTGAAGCTTTCTTT.

The chain has TRBV27 and TRBJ2-7, with a weak D call TRBD2 (6 bases). CDR1 MNHEY and CDR2 SMNVEV come from the germline V gene (reference sequence). V was pared by 3 bases and J by 2 bases, with 14 bases between. The CDR3 contains 15 residues. The CDR3 reads CASSFFAGSAYEQYF. DNA of the CDR3: TGTGCCAGCAGTTTCTTCGCGGGAAGTGCCTACGAGCAGTACTTC.

This clone was counted between two and nine times. The V and J genes are TRBV10-2 and TRBJ1-3; the match to TRBD1 covers 8 bases. Trimming cost V 6 bases and J 8 bases; bases outside gene matches: 12. The CDR3 spans 15 residues. Germline V gene data show CDR1 as WSHSY and CDR2 as SAAADI. CDR3 region: CASSDWTGSGDTIYF. CDR3 bases: TGCGCCAGCAGCGACTGGACAGGGAGTGGGGACACCATATATTTT.

This chain uses TRBV11-3 with TRBJ2-1, with a possible D match to TRBD1 (5 bases). Germline V gene data show CDR1 as SGHNT and CDR2 as YENEEA. This CDR3 contains 15 residues. Trimming shortened V by 2 bases and J by 2 bases, and 10 bases separated the two germline ends. The CDR3 nucleotides read TGTGCCAGCAGCTTACAGGGCGGAGCCTACAATGAGCAGTTCTTC. This encodes CASSLQGGAYNEQFF.

This chain joins TRBV30 and TRBJ1-2; TRBD1 is a possible D gene (5 bases). CDR3 length equals 16 residues. CDR1 GTSNPN and CDR2 SVGIG come from the germline V gene (reference sequence). V was shortened by 2 bases and J by 4 bases, with 20 bases between the two germline ends. CDR3 sequence reads: CAWSLSRAGYSYGYTF. The CDR3 region has the DNA TGTGCCTGGAGTCTATCGAGGGCAGGGTATAGCTATGGCTACACCTTC.

The chain couples TRBV27 to TRBJ2-1; 8 positions match TRBD2. Germline V gene lookup returns CDR1 MNHEY and CDR2 SMNVEV (reference sequence). This CDR3 is 18 amino acids long. V lost 3 bases, J lost 3 bases, and 13 bases stayed unmatched. CDR3 bases: TGTGCCAGCAGTTTCCCGACGACCGGGACTAGGGGCTACAATGAGCAGTTCTTC. This translates into CASSFPTTGTRGYNEQFF.

V gene TRBV6-5 combines with J gene TRBJ1-3, with D hard to call. The CDR3 is 15 amino acids. Germline-derived CDR1 and CDR2 are MNHEY and SVGAGI. V lost 4 bases to trimming and J lost 0 bases, with 10 bases between them. The CDR3 region is CASSFRVDSGNTIYF. The CDR3 region has the DNA TGTGCCAGCAGTTTTAGGGTTGACTCTGGAAACACCATATATTTT.

The gene calls are TRBV30 and TRBJ2-2; D possibly corresponds to TRBD2 (5 bases). The CDR3 is 14 amino acids. Germline-derived CDR1 and CDR2 are GTSNPN and SVGIG (reference sequence). Trimming stripped 2 bases from V and 7 bases from J, with 14 bases between. CDR3 bases: TGTGCCTGGAGTTACGGGGTAGGAGGCGGGGAGCTGTTTTTT. Its translation: CAWSYGVGGGELFF.

The sample holds one count of this clone. The gene calls are TRBV2 and TRBJ2-1; D is possibly TRBD2 (7 bases). Deletions cut 8 bases from V and 1 base from J, with 9 bases between. Germline CDR1 reads SNHLY; CDR2 reads FYNNEI. This CDR3 is built from 13 residues. The CDR3 DNA sequence: TGTGCCAGCGGGGGGGCGTCCTACAATGAGCAGTTCTTC. Its protein product is CASGGASYNEQFF.